Here is one TCR beta chain with its context. This sample was included in a study of blood T cell repertoires in COVID-19. Study-level information: The United States, Italy and Spain were the sources of the acute and convalescent COVID-19 samples. Nucleic acid was either cDNA or gDNA, and it came from T cells, B-cell-depleted T cells, or PBMCs.

Germline V gives CDR1 SGHRS, CDR2 YFSETQ. There are 15 residues in the CDR3. The V and J ends lost 0 bases and 1 base respectively, with 10 bases between them. Repertoires were generated with immunoSEQ multiplex PCR, while TCRdb's copy carries only in-frame clones and drops some. The sample holds a few hundred thousand clones, around 91% seen once. Which cohort a participant joined came from the clinical history participants gave. The sequenced sample was PBMCs or T cells enriched from blood (not recorded which). This clonotype was obtained from a man younger than 35 who had recovered from COVID-19. The chain uses TRBV5-1 and TRBJ1-1; D remains unclear. In nucleotides, the CDR3 is TGCGCCAGCAGCTTGGCTCCCAGACAGAACACTGAAGCTTTCTTT. Encoded protein: CASSLAPRQNTEAFF.